This T cell receptor (beta chain) stems from a study of shared clonotypes between healthy human individuals. All the donors were Caucasian adults who lived in Nashville, Tennessee. The test was conducted at deep level. Unsorted PBMC replicate PCRs drew on roughly 320 ng DNA, representing approximately 30,000 T cell genomes. TCRdb's table, derived via immunoSEQ multiplex PCR, lists solely in-frame clones and lacks some. The table lists approximately 500,000 clones, nearly 80% of them singletons. CDR1 and CDR2 from the germline V gene are SNHLY and FYNNEI. The CDR3 length is 14 residues. After removal of 6 bases from V and 4 bases from J, the junction contained 6 bases not matched to a gene.

Sequencing was carried out using PBMCs. This clonotype was obtained from a woman between 35 and 50 years old in good health. Some clones in this sample may be carry-over from other donors' samples. The V call is TRBV2, the J call TRBJ1-2; 9 positions agree with TRBD1. The DNA for the CDR3 is TGTGCCAGCAGCGAGGGACAGGGAGTCTATGGCTACACCTTC. Protein: CASSEGQGVYGYTF.